The clone carrying this T cell receptor (beta chain) was counted once. This specimen belongs to a study of blood T cell repertoires in COVID-19. Study-level background: The United States, Italy and Spain provided the acute and convalescent COVID-19 samples. Sources were T cells, B-cell-depleted T cells, or PBMCs; the material itself was cDNA or gDNA.

V shed 2 bases, J shed 6 bases, and the junction held 12 bases outside the gene matches. CDR1 and CDR2 (germline): MGHRA, YSYEKL. CDR3 size: 16 residues. In the study's own analysis: Scientists estimated how many nucleated cells there were by amplifying reference gene primers. The protocol was immunoSEQ multiplex PCR, while the TCRdb copy is restricted to in-frame clones and leaves out a portion. Clonal size and the V and J genes are those of that table, whereas D and trimming came from the DNA. The sample has 200,000 to 250,000 clones, 70% to 90% seen once. The chain employs TRBV4-1 and TRBJ2-7; 8 bases line up with TRBD1. Specimen: peripheral blood. The TCR comes from an older man with acute or convalescent COVID-19. CDR3 residues: CASSQTDRVSVSEQYF. The CDR3 nucleotides read TGCGCCAGCAGCCAAACGGACAGGGTGTCAGTGTCCGAGCAGTACTTC.